This passage covers 9 T cell receptor beta chains from one sample sequenced in a study of beta chain features in type 1 diabetes. Isolated RNA was reverse transcribed in full, so expressed TCRB transcripts were sequenced. TCRdb keeps only in-frame clones here, not all; method: immunoSEQ multiplex PCR. The sample has about 620,000 clones, around 15% seen once. Material: naive CD4+ T cells from blood. These receptor sequences come from a man aged 18-30 years in good health.

The rearrangement uses TRBV9 and TRBJ2-2, with unresolved D. V was shortened by 4 bases and J by 4 bases, with 14 bases between the two germline ends. The CDR3 consists of 15 residues. Germline CDR1 and CDR2: SGDLS and YYNGEE. CDR3 nucleotides: TGTGCCAGCAGCCCGATGGCGGAACCCACCGGGGAGCTGTTTTTT. It specifies CASSPMAEPTGELFF. Variable domain in full (rest from reference TRBV9 and TRBJ2-2): DSGVTQTPKHLITATGQRVTLRCSPRSGDLSVYWYQQSLDQGLQFLIQYYNGEERAKGNILERFSAQQFPDLHSELNLSSLELGDSALYFCASSPMAEPTGELFFGEGSRLTVL.

Many counts were recorded for this clone. The chain is built from TRBV14 and TRBJ1-6, with D uncertain. There are 12 residues in the CDR3. The germline CDR1 and CDR2 sequences are SGHDN and FVKESK. Between the trimmed V and J ends, which lost 3 bases and 12 bases, there was a span of 9 bases. CDR3 bases: TGTGCCAGCAGCCAGCAGGACGGACCCCTCCACTTT. Its translation: CASSQQDGPLHF.

This chain joins TRBV27 and TRBJ2-6, with no clear D. Germline V gene data show CDR1 as MNHEY and CDR2 as SMNVEV (reference sequence). CDR3 size: 14 residues. V was shortened by 5 bases and J by 0 bases, with 5 bases between the two germline ends. The CDR3 protein is CASSKSSGANVLTF. The DNA for the CDR3 is TGTGCCAGCAGTAAGAGCTCTGGGGCCAACGTCCTGACTTTC.

This clone was seen a handful of times. The CDR3 DNA reads TGTGCCAGCAGTTTATTCTCAGGGACAGGAACTAACTATGGCTACACCTTC. Protein sequence: CASSLFSGTGTNYGYTF. V is TRBV27 and J is TRBJ1-2, with TRBD1 matching 8 bases. CDR3 length: 17 residues. In germline, CDR1 is MNHEY, CDR2 SMNVEV (reference sequence). Trimming cost V 1 base and J 0 bases; bases outside gene matches: 7.

The J gene is TRBJ1-1, the V gene TRBV9; D not resolved. The CDR3 consists of 15 residues. Germline V gene lookup returns CDR1 SGDLS and CDR2 YYNGEE. V lost 0 bases and J 1 base, leaving 10 bases between the germline ends. This CDR3 reads CASSVEGGRNTEAFF. CDR3 DNA: TGTGCCAGCAGCGTAGAGGGAGGTCGGAACACTGAAGCTTTCTTT. The full variable domain, in which reference TRBV9 and TRBJ1-1 provide the parts outside the CDR3, is DSGVTQTPKHLITATGQRVTLRCSPRSGDLSVYWYQQSLDQGLQFLIQYYNGEERAKGNILERFSAQQFPDLHSELNLSSLELGDSALYFCASSVEGGRNTEAFFGQGTRLTVV.

This clone has a handful of counts. The chain carries TRBV7-9 and TRBJ2-7; D remains ambiguous. Germline V lookup: CDR1 SEHNR, CDR2 FQNEAQ (reference sequence). The V end lost 3 bases, the J end lost 5 bases, and 23 bases lay between the germline ends. This CDR3 is 17 amino acids long. The CDR3 sequence: CASSFLFGQSYLHEQYF. CDR3 DNA: TGTGCCAGCAGCTTTTTGTTTGGGCAGTCTTACCTCCACGAGCAGTACTTC.

This clone has only a few counts. V and J are TRBV5-1 and TRBJ2-1, with a possible D match to TRBD1 (5 bases). Trimming pared 0 bases from V and 6 bases from J, leaving 13 bases between. Germline assignment: CDR1 SGHRS and CDR2 YFSETQ. The CDR3 is made up of 15 amino acids. The CDR3 DNA reads as TGCGCCAGCAGCTTGGCCACAGGTACACCCAATGAGCAGTTCTTC. Protein sequence: CASSLATGTPNEQFF.

This clone came up a few times. The chain joins TRBV6-1 to TRBJ2-7, with 8 bases lining up with TRBD1. This CDR3 spans 13 amino acids. CDR1 and CDR2 (germline): MNHNS, SASEGT. The ends lost 7 bases at V and 3 bases at J; junction bases unmatched: 5. CDR3 protein: CASNIDRGYEQYF. Here the CDR3 DNA reads TGTGCCAGCAACATCGACAGGGGCTACGAGCAGTACTTC.

The chain carries TRBV15 and TRBJ2-5; unclear D gene. Trimming took 1 base from V and 0 from J, leaving 3 bases between them. Per the germline V gene, CDR1 is LNHNV and CDR2 is YYDKDF (reference sequence). This CDR3 comprises 13 residues. This CDR3 is CATSRVNQETQYF. The CDR3, as DNA: TGTGCCACCAGCAGAGTTAACCAAGAGACCCAGTACTTC.